One sample yielded the 5 T cell receptor beta chains listed below, sequenced in a study of shared T cell receptors in the human thymus. Data came from immunoSEQ multiplex PCR; TCRdb stores just in-frame clones and leaves some out. The table includes 650,000 to 950,000 clones, 80% to 90% detected once. This same sample was also taken into another study, of human thymus T cells.

The sample was thymocytes. These receptors originate from a girl in the first two years of life with a congenital heart defect.

The V and J genes are TRBV5-1 and TRBJ2-7; D possibly corresponds to TRBD1 (6 bases). Germline lookup yields CDR1 SGHRS and CDR2 YFSETQ. The CDR3 covers 18 residues. With 0 bases removed from V and 7 bases from J, the gap between germline ends came to 26 bases. DNA of the CDR3: TGCGCCAGCAGCTTGGGTCCCGGGACAACCCCGCCCTGGGAAGAGCAGTACTTC. This sequence encodes CASSLGPGTTPPWEEQYF. Drawing the rest from reference TRBV5-1 and TRBJ2-7, the complete variable domain is KAGVTQTPRYLIKTRGQQVTLSCSPISGHRSVSWYQQTPGQGLQFLFEYFSETQRNKGNFPGRFSGRQFSNSRSEMNVSTLELGDSALYLCASSLGPGTTPPWEEQYFGPGTRLTVT.

This clone was recorded once. The chain links TRBV28 to TRBJ1-5; 8 nucleotides agree with TRBD1. After removal of 5 bases from V and 1 base from J, the junction contained 13 bases not matched to a gene. This CDR3 has 18 residues. Germline V gene lookup returns CDR1 MDHEN and CDR2 SYDVKM. The DNA for the CDR3 is TGTGCCAGCAGTCATGGACAGGGCGGGAACAGAAGCAATCAGCCCCAGCATTTT. Translating it yields CASSHGQGGNRSNQPQHF. The full variable domain, with the rest looked up from reference TRBV28 and TRBJ1-5, is DVKVTQSSRYLVKRTGEKVFLECVQDMDHENMFWYRQDPGLGLRLIYFSYDVKMKEKGDIPEGYSVSREKKERFSLILESASTNQTSMYLCASSHGQGGNRSNQPQHFGDGTRLSIL.

Points on this clone: Other DNA sequences in this specimen translate into the identical CDR3. The rearrangement joins TRBV5-1 to TRBJ2-1; no clear D. The germline V gene encodes CDR1 SGHRS and CDR2 YFSETQ. The CDR3 extends over 13 amino acids. V shed 0 bases and J shed 4 bases, with 5 bases lying between them. CDR3 residues: CASSLDYYNEQFF. The CDR3 nucleotides read TGCGCCAGCAGCTTGGACTATTACAATGAGCAGTTCTTC.

The V gene is TRBV18, the J gene TRBJ1-2; D unclear. Trimming removed 3 bases from V and 8 bases from J, with 7 bases in between. CDR3 length equals 11 residues. CDR1 and CDR2 (germline): KGHSH, LQKENI. CDR3 DNA: TGTGCCAGCTCACCCCACACGGGCTACACCTTC. As protein: CASSPHTGYTF.

The V and J genes are TRBV6-4 and TRBJ2-1; D remains ambiguous. Trimming shortened V by 2 bases and J by 1 base, and 12 bases separated the two germline ends. CDR3 size: 16 residues. Germline V gene data show CDR1 as MRHNA and CDR2 as SNTAGT. The CDR3 sequence is CASSDKSTRSYNEQFF. The CDR3 nucleotides read TGTGCCAGCAGTGACAAGAGTACGAGGTCCTACAATGAGCAGTTCTTC.